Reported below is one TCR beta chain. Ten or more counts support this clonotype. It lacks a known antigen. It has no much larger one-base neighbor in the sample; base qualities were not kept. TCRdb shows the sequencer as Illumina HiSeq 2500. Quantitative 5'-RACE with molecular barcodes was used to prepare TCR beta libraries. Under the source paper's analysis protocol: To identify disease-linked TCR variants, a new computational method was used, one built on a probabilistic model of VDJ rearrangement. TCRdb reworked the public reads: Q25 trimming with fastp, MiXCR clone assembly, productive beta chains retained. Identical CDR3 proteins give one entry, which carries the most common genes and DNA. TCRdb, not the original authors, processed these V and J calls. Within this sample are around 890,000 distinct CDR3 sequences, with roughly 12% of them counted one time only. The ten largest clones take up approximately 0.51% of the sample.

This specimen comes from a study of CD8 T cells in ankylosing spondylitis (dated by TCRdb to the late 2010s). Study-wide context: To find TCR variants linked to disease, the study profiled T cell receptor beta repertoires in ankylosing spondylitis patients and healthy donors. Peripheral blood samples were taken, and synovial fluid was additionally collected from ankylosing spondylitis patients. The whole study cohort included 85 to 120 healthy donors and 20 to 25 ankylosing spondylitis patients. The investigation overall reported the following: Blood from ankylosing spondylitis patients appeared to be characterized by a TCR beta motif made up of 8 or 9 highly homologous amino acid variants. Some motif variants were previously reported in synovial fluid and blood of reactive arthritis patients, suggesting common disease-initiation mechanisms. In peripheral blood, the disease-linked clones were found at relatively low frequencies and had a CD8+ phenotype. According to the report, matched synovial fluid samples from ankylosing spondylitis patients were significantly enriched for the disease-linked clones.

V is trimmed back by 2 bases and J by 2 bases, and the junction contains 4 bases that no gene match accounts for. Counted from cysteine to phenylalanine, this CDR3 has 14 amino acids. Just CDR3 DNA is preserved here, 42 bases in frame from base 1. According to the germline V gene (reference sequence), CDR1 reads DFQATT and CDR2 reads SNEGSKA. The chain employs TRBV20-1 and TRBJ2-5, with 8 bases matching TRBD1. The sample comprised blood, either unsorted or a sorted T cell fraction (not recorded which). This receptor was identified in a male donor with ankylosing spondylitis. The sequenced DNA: TGCAGTGCTAGATGGGGGACAGGACAAGAGACCCAGTACTTC. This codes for CSARWGTGQETQYF.